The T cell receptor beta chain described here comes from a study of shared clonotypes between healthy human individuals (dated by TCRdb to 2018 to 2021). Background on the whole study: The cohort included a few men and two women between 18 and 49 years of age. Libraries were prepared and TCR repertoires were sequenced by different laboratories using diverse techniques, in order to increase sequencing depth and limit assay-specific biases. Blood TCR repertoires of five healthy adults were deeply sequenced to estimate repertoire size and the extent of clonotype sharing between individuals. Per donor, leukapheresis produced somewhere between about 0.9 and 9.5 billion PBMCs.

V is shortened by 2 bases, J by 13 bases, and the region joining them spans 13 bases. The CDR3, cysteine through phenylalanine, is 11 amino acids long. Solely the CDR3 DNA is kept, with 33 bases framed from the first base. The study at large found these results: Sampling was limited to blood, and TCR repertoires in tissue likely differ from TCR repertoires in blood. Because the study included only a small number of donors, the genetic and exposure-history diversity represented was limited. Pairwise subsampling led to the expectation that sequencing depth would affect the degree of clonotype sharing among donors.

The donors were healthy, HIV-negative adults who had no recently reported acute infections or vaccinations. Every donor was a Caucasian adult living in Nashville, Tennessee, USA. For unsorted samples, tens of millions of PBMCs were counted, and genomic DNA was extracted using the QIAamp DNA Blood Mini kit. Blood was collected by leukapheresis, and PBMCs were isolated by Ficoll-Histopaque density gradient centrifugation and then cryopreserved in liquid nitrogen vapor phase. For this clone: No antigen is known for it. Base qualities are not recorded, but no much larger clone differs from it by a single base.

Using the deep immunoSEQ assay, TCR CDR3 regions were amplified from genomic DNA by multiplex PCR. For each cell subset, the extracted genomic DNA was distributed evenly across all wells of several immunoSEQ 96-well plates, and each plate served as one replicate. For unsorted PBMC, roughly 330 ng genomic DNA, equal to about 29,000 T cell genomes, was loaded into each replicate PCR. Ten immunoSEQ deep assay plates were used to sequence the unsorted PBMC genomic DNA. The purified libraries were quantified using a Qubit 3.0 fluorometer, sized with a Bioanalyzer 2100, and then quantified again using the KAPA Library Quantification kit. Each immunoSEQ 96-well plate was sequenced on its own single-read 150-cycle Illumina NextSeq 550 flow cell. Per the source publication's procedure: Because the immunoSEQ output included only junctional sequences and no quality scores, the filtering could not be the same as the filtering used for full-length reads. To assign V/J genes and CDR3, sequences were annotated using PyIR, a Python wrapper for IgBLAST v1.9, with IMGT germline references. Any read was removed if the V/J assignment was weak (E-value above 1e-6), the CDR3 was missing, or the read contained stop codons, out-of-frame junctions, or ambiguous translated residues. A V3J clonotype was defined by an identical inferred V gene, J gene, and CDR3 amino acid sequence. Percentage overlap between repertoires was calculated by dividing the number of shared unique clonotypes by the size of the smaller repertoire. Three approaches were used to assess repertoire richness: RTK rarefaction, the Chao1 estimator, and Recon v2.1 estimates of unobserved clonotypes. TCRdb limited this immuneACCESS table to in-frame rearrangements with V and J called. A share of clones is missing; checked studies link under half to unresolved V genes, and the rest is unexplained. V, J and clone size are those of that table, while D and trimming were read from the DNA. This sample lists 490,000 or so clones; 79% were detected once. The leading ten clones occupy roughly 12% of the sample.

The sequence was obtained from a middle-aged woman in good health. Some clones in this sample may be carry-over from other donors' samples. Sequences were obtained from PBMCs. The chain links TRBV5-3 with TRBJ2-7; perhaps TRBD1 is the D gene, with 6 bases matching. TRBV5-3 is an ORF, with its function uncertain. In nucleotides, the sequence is TGTGCCAGAAGCTTTGCGGACAGTTCCTACTTC. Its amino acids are CARSFADSSYF.